Below, 28 T cell receptor beta chains from the same sample are listed, as sequenced in a study of control samples from healthy donors and cancer patients. Clones were sequenced by immunoSEQ multiplex PCR, and TCRdb holds only the in-frame ones, with some missing. This table holds 85,000 to 90,000 clones, roughly nine tenths found once. What was sequenced was blood. The receptors were gathered from a man aged 25 to 40 in good health.

V usage is TRBV6-5 and J usage is TRBJ2-3, with 8 bases lining up with TRBD1. Unmatched junction bases numbered 6, after V lost 6 bases and J lost 1 base. CDR1 and CDR2 from the germline V gene are MNHEY and SVGAGI. The CDR3 totals 15 residues. In nucleotides, the CDR3 is TGTGCCAGCAGCGCGAGACAGGGGCGCACAGATACGCAGTATTTT. As protein: CASSARQGRTDTQYF.

The genes are TRBV9 and TRBJ2-5; the D gene is possibly TRBD2 (5 bases). The length of the CDR3 is 15 residues. Germline V gene lookup returns CDR1 SGDLS and CDR2 YYNGEE. Trimming took off 0 bases at V and 5 bases at J, with 14 bases between the two ends. This chain's CDR3 is CASSVAPLTGETQYF. CDR3 in DNA: TGTGCCAGCAGCGTAGCCCCGCTGACGGGGGAGACCCAGTACTTC. Filled out from reference TRBV9 and TRBJ2-5, the complete variable domain reads DSGVTQTPKHLITATGQRVTLRCSPRSGDLSVYWYQQSLDQGLQFLIQYYNGEERAKGNILERFSAQQFPDLHSELNLSSLELGDSALYFCASSVAPLTGETQYFGPGTRLLVL.

The chain couples TRBV11-2 to TRBJ2-1; tentative D call: TRBD1 (8 bases). Germline V gives CDR1 SGHAT, CDR2 FQNNGV. CDR3 size: 14 residues. V lost 1 base, J lost 9 bases, and 13 bases lay in between. The CDR3 nucleotides are TGTGCCAGCAGCTTAGTACAGGGGGGGCGTGAGCAGTTCTTC. This sequence encodes CASSLVQGGREQFF. Based on the CDR3 plus reference TRBV11-2 and TRBJ2-1, the full variable domain is EAGVAQSPRYKIIEKRQSVAFWCNPISGHATLYWYQQILGQGPKLLIQFQNNGVVDDSQLPKDRFSAERLKGVDSTLKIQPAKLEDSAVYLCASSLVQGGREQFFGPGTRLTVL.

This clone occurred a few times. The genes are TRBV10-3 and TRBJ2-1, with TRBD1 as a possible D gene (6 bases). The germline V gene has CDR1 ENHRY and CDR2 SYGVKD. The CDR3 runs 12 residues. V was shortened by 4 bases and J by 9 bases, with 10 bases between the two germline ends. The CDR3 DNA is TGTGCCATCAGTGGACAGGCCGGTGAGCAGTTCTTC. Translated: CAISGQAGEQFF.

The V gene is TRBV3-1 (or the pseudogene TRBV3-2), the J gene TRBJ2-7; D is possibly TRBD1 (6 bases). The CDR3 runs 15 residues. Per germline, CDR1 LGHDT and CDR2 YNNKEL (reference sequence). Trimming stripped 2 bases from V and 2 bases from J, with 13 bases between. The CDR3 DNA sequence: TGTGCCAGCAGCCAATTTTCCACAGGGACCTACGAGCAGTACTTC. It translates to CASSQFSTGTYEQYF.

This chain links TRBV6-1 with TRBJ2-1; 13 positions match TRBD2. This CDR3 is 16 amino acids long. Germline trimming cut 3 bases from V and 1 base from J; bases unmatched to any gene: 0. Germline loops: CDR1 MNHNS, CDR2 SASEGT. Here the CDR3 reads CASSETSGGSYNEQFF. CDR3 in DNA: TGTGCCAGCAGTGAGACTAGCGGGGGGTCCTACAATGAGCAGTTCTTC.

The chain employs TRBV19 and TRBJ1-6; the match to TRBD1 covers 7 bases. The CDR3 has 13 amino acids. The V segment lost 10 bases and the J segment 9 bases; nucleotides outside the gene matches: 9. Germline lookup yields CDR1 LNHDA and CDR2 SQIVND (reference sequence). CDR3 DNA: TGTGCCACCTCAGACAGGGCGGGTTCACCCCTCCACTTT. This codes for CATSDRAGSPLHF.

The rearrangement links TRBV27 to TRBJ1-5; D not resolved. The V end was cut by 2 bases, the J end by 6 bases, with 8 bases between. This CDR3 is 13 amino acids long. Germline CDR1 is MNHEY and CDR2 is SMNVEV (reference sequence). CDR3 sequence (DNA): TGTGCCAGCAGTTTAGACCCTCGTCAGCCCCAGCATTTT. Translating it yields CASSLDPRQPQHF.

The rearrangement links TRBV19 to TRBJ1-2; D is uncertain. This CDR3 is 13 amino acids long. Germline V gives CDR1 LNHDA, CDR2 SQIVND (reference sequence). V dropped 4 bases and J dropped 0 bases, with 6 bases sitting between them. The CDR3 nucleotides are TGTGCCAGTAGTACGGGCCCTAACTATGGCTACACCTTC. This translates into CASSTGPNYGYTF.

The V gene is TRBV5-4, the J gene TRBJ2-3; D is tentatively TRBD1 or TRBD2 (6 bases each). V dropped 1 base and J dropped 4 bases, with 13 bases sitting between them. This CDR3 comprises 15 residues. CDR1 and CDR2 (germline): SGHNT, YYREEE (reference sequence). The CDR3 DNA follows: TGTGCCAGCAGCTTGTTTGGGGGGCGAGCAGATACGCAGTATTTT. Its protein product is CASSLFGGRADTQYF.

This clone was observed once. The chain uses TRBV6-2 or TRBV6-3 and TRBJ1-1; 8 bases align to TRBD1. CDR1 and CDR2 (germline): MNHEY, SVGEGT. The trim removed 0 bases at V and 5 bases at J, leaving 8 bases unmatched. The length of the CDR3 is 16 residues. CDR3 in amino acids: CASSYSGQAARTEAFF. CDR3 DNA: TGTGCCAGCAGTTACTCGGGACAGGCGGCGCGGACTGAAGCTTTCTTT.

V is TRBV4-1 and J is TRBJ2-1, with 16 nucleotides matching TRBD2. Germline V gene data show CDR1 as MGHRA and CDR2 as YSYEKL. V lost 5 bases to trimming and J lost 1 base; unmatched junction nucleotides: 8. The CDR3 covers 19 residues. The CDR3: CASSSGTSGGARSYNEQFF. In nucleotides, the CDR3 is TGCGCCAGCAGCTCGGGGACTAGCGGGGGGGCACGGTCCTACAATGAGCAGTTCTTC.

The rearrangement links TRBV12-2 to TRBJ2-7; no check of the table's D call, TRBD2, against the DNA was made. TRBV12-2 is described as a pseudogene. CDR3 length equals 15 residues. The CDR3, as DNA: TGTGCAAGTCGCTTAGCGCTAGGCCTCTCCTACGAGCAGTACTTC. It translates to CASRLALGLSYEQYF.

V usage is TRBV7-8 and J usage is TRBJ1-2, with TRBD1 matching 7 bases. The CDR3 extends over 13 amino acids. The V and J ends lost 5 bases and 6 bases, in that order; junction bases with no gene match: 6. The V gene's germline CDR1 is SGHVS and CDR2 FQNEAQ. The CDR3 sequence: CASSPSQGNGYTF. The CDR3 DNA reads as TGTGCCAGCAGCCCGTCACAGGGGAATGGCTACACCTTC.

The V and J genes are TRBV30 and TRBJ1-2, with a possible D match to TRBD1 (6 bases). Germline-derived CDR1 and CDR2 are GTSNPN and SVGIG (reference sequence). The V gene lost 0 bases and the J gene lost 8 bases, with 16 bases spanning the gap. CDR3 length: 14 residues. CDR3 nucleotides: TGTGCCTGGAGTGTACGTCGGACAGCGGGAGGCTACACCTTC. Translation gives CAWSVRRTAGGYTF.

The rearrangement links TRBV24-1 to TRBJ1-5; possible D gene TRBD1, 5 bases. The CDR3 sequence is 15 residues long. V lost 3 bases to trimming and J lost 1 base, with 9 bases between them. Germline-derived CDR1 and CDR2 are KGHDR and SFDVKD. CDR3 amino acids: CATSDGGGSNQPQHF. Here the CDR3 DNA reads TGTGCCACCAGTGATGGGGGTGGAAGCAATCAGCCCCAGCATTTT.

For the CDR3, the DNA is TGTGCCGTCCAGGGGACTGCCGGAAACACCATATATTTT. Its protein product is CAVQGTAGNTIYF. The chain couples TRBV12-3 or TRBV12-4 to TRBJ1-3, with D possibly being TRBD1 (6 bases). The V end lost 11 bases, the J end lost 4 bases, and 15 bases lay between the germline ends. The CDR3 runs to 13 residues.

The chain employs TRBV7-9 and TRBJ2-5; tentatively, D is TRBD1 (6 bases). The V gene's germline CDR1 is SEHNR and CDR2 FQNEAQ (reference sequence). Trimming shortened V by 4 bases and J by 5 bases, and 14 bases separated the two germline ends. The CDR3 runs 14 residues. The CDR3 here is CASSSNRVRETQYF. The CDR3 DNA reads as TGTGCCAGCAGCTCAAACAGGGTGCGGGAGACCCAGTACTTC.

CDR3 nucleotide sequence: TGCGCCAGCAGCTTCCGACAGGGCGGGAACACTGAAGCTTTCTTT. Translated, it gives CASSFRQGGNTEAFF. This chain joins TRBV5-1 and TRBJ1-1, with TRBD1 matching over 7 bases. V shed 2 bases and J 1 base; nucleotides not matched to a gene: 5. CDR1 and CDR2 (germline): SGHRS, YFSETQ. CDR3 length: 15 residues.

The CDR3 sequence: CASRDRSGTSGTEAFF. The DNA of the CDR3 is TGTGCCAGCAGGGATCGATCCGGGACCTCGGGGACTGAAGCTTTCTTT. The chain carries TRBV25-1 and TRBJ1-1, with TRBD1 as a possible D gene (5 bases). Germline values: CDR1 MGHDK, CDR2 SYGVNS. V gave up 6 bases and J gave up 5 bases, with 22 bases separating them. The CDR3 runs 16 residues.

The J gene is TRBJ2-7, the V gene TRBV27, with 7 bases fitting TRBD1. Germline CDR1 and CDR2: MNHEY and SMNVEV (reference sequence). Trimming cost V 5 bases and J 1 base; bases outside gene matches: 5. This CDR3 has 14 amino acids. CDR3 sequence reads: CASSPRDRSYEQYF. Here the CDR3 DNA reads TGTGCCAGCAGTCCACGGGACAGATCCTACGAGCAGTACTTC.

In this sample, this clone turned up once. The chain has TRBV5-4 and TRBJ2-5, with TRBD1 matching over 10 bases. This CDR3 comprises 14 residues. The junction had 5 bases not matched to a gene; V was cut back by 4 bases and J by 5 bases. From germline, CDR1 is SGHNT and CDR2 YYREEE (reference sequence). DNA for the CDR3: TGTGCCAGCAGCCCGGGACAGGGGTTTGAGACCCAGTACTTC. This gives the protein CASSPGQGFETQYF.

The chain links TRBV7-8 to TRBJ2-7; no firm D call. With 5 bases removed from V and 5 bases from J, the gap between germline ends came to 16 bases. Germline values: CDR1 SGHVS, CDR2 FQNEAQ. The CDR3 runs 14 residues. In DNA, the CDR3 is TGTGCCAGCAGCGTCTCCACTCCCTGGAACGAGCAGTACTTC. Protein product: CASSVSTPWNEQYF.

The sample holds one count of this clone. The chain employs TRBV3-1 (or the pseudogene TRBV3-2) and TRBJ2-7; the match to TRBD1 covers 7 bases. The CDR3 has 16 residues. Trimming cost V 4 bases and J 2 bases; bases outside gene matches: 11. Per the germline V gene, CDR1 is LGHDT and CDR2 is YNNKEL (reference sequence). The CDR3 DNA reads as TGTGCCAGCAGCCCGCCACCCGACAGGGTGGCCTACGAGCAGTACGTC. Translated: CASSPPPDRVAYEQYV.

As regards this clone: The sample holds other DNA sequences that translate to the same CDR3. V gene TRBV5-6 combines with J gene TRBJ2-7; tentatively, D is TRBD2 (7 bases). The CDR3 spans 14 residues. V was pared by 3 bases and J by 7 bases, with 17 bases between. Looked up from germline, CDR1 is SGHDT and CDR2 is YYEEEE. The CDR3 here is CASSSRGGVGEQYV. The CDR3 DNA sequence: TGTGCCAGCAGCTCCAGGGGAGGGGTGGGAGAGCAGTACGTC.

The CDR3 nucleotides read TGTGCCAGCAGTCATACAGGGGGTGACACTGAAGCTTTCTTT. This sequence encodes CASSHTGGDTEAFF. The chain recombines TRBV6-5 with TRBJ1-1, with 8 bases lining up with TRBD1. Germline V gene data show CDR1 as MNHEY and CDR2 as SVGAGI. The CDR3 is 14 residues long. The junction had 5 bases not matched to a gene; V was cut back by 5 bases and J by 3 bases.

The chain employs TRBV6-5 and TRBJ1-5; tentative D call: TRBD1 (6 bases). CDR1 is MNHEY and CDR2 is SVGAGI in the germline V gene. V lost 2 bases to trimming and J lost 3 bases, with 11 bases between them. The length of the CDR3 is 15 residues. The CDR3 nucleotides read TGTGCCAGCAGTTACGGGGGCGCTTCCAATCAGCCCCAGCATTTT. Translation gives CASSYGGASNQPQHF.

By sample share, this clone is medium-sized. The V call is TRBV27, the J call TRBJ1-1; TRBD1 might be the D (6 bases). CDR1 is MNHEY and CDR2 is SMNVEV in the germline V gene (reference sequence). The V and J ends lost 3 bases and 8 bases respectively, with 16 bases between them. The CDR3 is made up of 14 amino acids. CDR3: CASSFSGQGIEAFF. In DNA form, the CDR3 reads TGTGCCAGCAGTTTCAGTGGTCAGGGGATAGAAGCTTTCTTT.